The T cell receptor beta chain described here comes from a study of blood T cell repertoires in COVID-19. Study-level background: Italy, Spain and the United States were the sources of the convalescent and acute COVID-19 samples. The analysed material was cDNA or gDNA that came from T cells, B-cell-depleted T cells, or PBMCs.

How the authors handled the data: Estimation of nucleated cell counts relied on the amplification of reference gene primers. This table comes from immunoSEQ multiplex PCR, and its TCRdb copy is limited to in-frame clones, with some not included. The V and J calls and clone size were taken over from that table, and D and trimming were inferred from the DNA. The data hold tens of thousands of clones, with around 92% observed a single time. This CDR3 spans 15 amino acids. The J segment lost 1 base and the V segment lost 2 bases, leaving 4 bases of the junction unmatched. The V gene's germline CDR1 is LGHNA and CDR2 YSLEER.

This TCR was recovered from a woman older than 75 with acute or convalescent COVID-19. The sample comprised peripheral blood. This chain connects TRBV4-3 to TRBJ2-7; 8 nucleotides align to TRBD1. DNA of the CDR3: TGCGCCAGCAGCCAACAGAGGACAGGGTCCTACGAGCAGTACTTC. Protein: CASSQQRTGSYEQYF.